This T cell receptor (beta chain) was identified in a study of CD8+CD57+ T cells in acquired aplastic anemia. Study-wide results and limits: The number of CD8+ CDR3 sequences shared by patients and controls was about 30.

Genomic DNA, the template, was used for profiling of the TCR beta VDJ and CDR3. TCRdb analysed the reads with MiXCR anew, one entry per CDR3 protein. Of 200,000 to 250,000 distinct CDR3 sequences listed, roughly 53% are singletons. This clonotype is a singleton in its sample. Its specificity is not known. This CDR3 region has 15 residues. The germline V and J ends were trimmed by 7 bases and 10 bases, with 23 bases remaining between them. Germline V gene data show CDR1 as SNHLY and CDR2 as FYNNEI. The patients chosen for sequencing had shown expansion of CD8+CD57+ cells (detected by flow cytometry). There were no patients without severe acquired aplastic anemia.

The clonotype originates from a human donor with aplastic anemia. The sequencing sample was made of sorted CD4+, CD8+, or CD8+CD57+ T cells (not recorded which) from PBMCs. This rearrangement joins TRBV2 to TRBJ2-1; TRBD1 is a possible D gene (6 bases). This chain's CDR3 is CASKTNRDNKSEQFF. The CDR3 nucleotides read TGTGCCAGCAAGACGAACAGGGATAACAAAAGCGAGCAGTTCTTC.